A selection of T cell receptor beta chains follows, all from one sample in a study of response to subunit inactivated influenza vaccine. TCRdb reprocessed the RT-PCR reads with MiXCR, giving one entry per CDR3 protein. The sample contains over 300,000 distinct CDR3 sequences, 21% of which appear only once. The sample in question was PBMCs from blood, obtained about 19 months after vaccination. The origin of the receptors is a man aged 50 to 69 who received an inactivated influenza vaccine. Both conserved end residues are part of each CDR3.

V | CDR3
TRBV12-3/TRBV12-4 | CASSRDSPNYGYTF
TRBV6-1 | CASSRELRSGNTIYF
TRBV4-3 | CASSQVRAVGNNEQFF
TRBV4-2 | CASSQDVGLDNEQFF
TRBV5-1 | CASSLDQGGDTQYF
TRBV11-2 | CASSLDLRATADTQYF
TRBV7-2 | CASSLGARGEEKLFF
TRBV4-3 | CASSIGRDNEQFF
TRBV24-1 | CATSDSGGSTDTQYF
TRBV12-3/TRBV12-4 | CASSPTNRESDYGYTF
TRBV10-3 | CAISDFRLAGLEDTQYF
TRBV6-5 | CASSYEGTTAYNEQFF
TRBV11-2 | CASKFPGISPQNTIYF
TRBV20-1 | CSARDQRSGRASYEQYF
TRBV29-1 | CSVEALAAGDSYEQYF
TRBV7-2 | CASSLGAGGPTDTQYF
TRBV30 | CASTQTGTYGYTF
TRBV29-1 | CSVTQGGSFYEQYF
TRBV29-1 | CSVEQGGGTEAFF
TRBV20-1 | CSAPPAGTTEAFF
TRBV10-3 | CAIRLREDTEAFF
TRBV19 | CASSIDRDEKLFF
TRBV12-3/TRBV12-4 | CASSLLQETQYF